These T cell receptor beta chains were read from a single sample in a study of PD-1 blockade in classical Hodgkin lymphoma. Only in-frame clones appear in the TCRdb table, and some are missing; sequencing was by immunoSEQ multiplex PCR. The table includes about 21,000 clones, 85% to 90% detected once. The sample comprised CD8+ T cells from blood. The receptor set was obtained from a human donor with classical Hodgkin lymphoma. CDR3s include the opening cysteine and the closing phenylalanine or tryptophan. The order of the fields is clone size, J gene, D gene, V gene, CDR3 protein, CDR3 DNA. D genes are given only for firm matches. Not every row has a clone size; where given, it reads once, few, many or a size class.

NA | TRBJ2-1 | NA | TRBV30 | CAWSVRERRLYNEQFF | TGTGCCTGGAGTGTACGTGAGAGGAGGCTCTACAATGAGCAGTTCTTC
NA | TRBJ2-1 | TRBD2 | TRBV9 | CASGGRAAAYNEQFF | TGTGCCAGCGGCGGGAGGGCCGCCGCATACAATGAGCAGTTCTTC
NA | TRBJ1-4 | NA | TRBV21-1 | CASSASDRAGEKLFF | TGTGCCAGCAGCGCGAGTGACAGGGCGGGTGAAAAACTGTTTTTT
NA | TRBJ2-7 | TRBD2 | TRBV7-2 | CASSYGGGGPYEQYF | TGTGCCAGCAGCTACGGGGGGGGAGGCCCCTACGAGCAGTACTTC
NA | TRBJ1-1 | TRBD1 | TRBV7-3 | CASSLGTGARAFF | TGTGCCAGCAGCTTAGGAACAGGGGCCCGAGCTTTCTTT
NA | TRBJ2-3 | TRBD2 | TRBV25-1 | CASRSPAGGSTDTQYF | TGTGCCAGCAGATCCCCCGCGGGGGGCTCCACAGATACGCAGTATTTT
NA | TRBJ1-2 | NA | TRBV29-1 | CSVDRSTNYGYTF | TGCAGCGTTGATCGCAGCACTAACTATGGCTACACCTTC
NA | TRBJ1-2 | NA | TRBV6-5 | CASRPNRIYGYTF | TGTGCCAGCAGACCTAACAGGATATATGGCTACACCTTC
NA | TRBJ1-2 | TRBD1 | TRBV6-1 | CASRLGTGSSYGYTF | TGTGCCAGCAGACTGGGGACAGGGTCGAGCTATGGCTACACCTTC
NA | TRBJ2-3 | NA | TRBV4-3 | CASSLRRLEDTQYF | TGCGCCAGCAGTCTACGCAGGCTAGAGGATACGCAGTATTTT
NA | TRBJ2-3 | NA | TRBV4-3 | CASSQGSAGDTQYF | TGCGCCAGCAGCCAAGGGTCGGCAGGAGATACGCAGTATTTT
once | TRBJ2-5 | TRBD2 | TRBV6-1 | CASSDLAGLPPGTQYF | TGTGCCAGCAGTGATTTAGCGGGATTACCACCGGGGACCCAGTACTTC
NA | TRBJ1-4 | NA | TRBV28 | CASSPQGSGMKNCFF | NA
NA | TRBJ2-1 | NA | TRBV18 | CASSPLREEKFF | TGTGCCAGCTCACCACTTCGGGAAGAAAAGTTCTTC
few | TRBJ1-5 | NA | TRBV6-5 | CASSPRGDSNQPQHF | TGTGCCAGCAGCCCCAGGGGAGATAGCAATCAGCCCCAGCATTTT
NA | TRBJ2-7 | TRBD1 | TRBV25-1 | CASSPTGTASFDEQYF | TGTGCCAGCAGTCCTACCGGGACAGCGTCCTTCGACGAGCAGTACTTC
NA | TRBJ2-5 | NA | TRBV2 | CASHFPRQDGETQYF | TGTGCCAGCCACTTCCCAAGACAGGACGGGGAGACCCAGTACTTC
NA | TRBJ1-1 | NA | TRBV27 | CASSVGMNTEAFF | TGTGCCAGCAGTGTGGGGATGAACACTGAAGCTTTCTTT
NA | TRBJ1-1 | NA | TRBV9 | CASSVTVMNTEAFF | TGTGCCAGCAGCGTAACAGTGATGAACACTGAAGCTTTCTTT
NA | TRBJ2-2 | TRBD1 | TRBV6-4 | CASSYTGTGLTGELFF | TGTGCCAGCAGTTACACCGGGACAGGGCTAACCGGGGAGCTGTTTTTT
once | TRBJ2-7 | TRBD1 | TRBV28 | CASSLRDRGHDEQYF | TGTGCCAGCAGTTTACGGGACAGGGGGCACGACGAGCAGTACTTC
NA | TRBJ2-7 | NA | TRBV28 | CASSFIMLGRNYEQYF | TGTGCCAGCAGTTTTATTATGTTAGGGAGGAACTACGAGCAGTACTTC
NA | TRBJ2-7 | TRBD1 | TRBV9 | CASSPGTGTYEQYF | TGTGCCAGCAGCCCGGGGACAGGAACCTACGAGCAGTACTTC
NA | TRBJ2-7 | NA | TRBV7-9 | CASSAGQTYEQYF | TGTGCCAGCAGCGCCGGACAGACCTACGAGCAGTACTTC
NA | TRBJ2-3 | TRBD2 | TRBV11-2 | CASSFSSGSTDTQYF | TGTGCCAGCAGCTTTTCTAGCGGGTCGACAGATACGCAGTATTTT
NA | TRBJ1-5 | TRBD1 | TRBV28 | CASGSTGGIGQPQHF | TGTGCCAGCGGATCGACAGGGGGCATTGGTCAGCCCCAGCATTTT
NA | TRBJ2-7 | NA | TRBV29-1 | CSGGDGLSYEQYF | TGCAGCGGGGGGGACGGCCTCTCCTACGAGCAGTACTTC